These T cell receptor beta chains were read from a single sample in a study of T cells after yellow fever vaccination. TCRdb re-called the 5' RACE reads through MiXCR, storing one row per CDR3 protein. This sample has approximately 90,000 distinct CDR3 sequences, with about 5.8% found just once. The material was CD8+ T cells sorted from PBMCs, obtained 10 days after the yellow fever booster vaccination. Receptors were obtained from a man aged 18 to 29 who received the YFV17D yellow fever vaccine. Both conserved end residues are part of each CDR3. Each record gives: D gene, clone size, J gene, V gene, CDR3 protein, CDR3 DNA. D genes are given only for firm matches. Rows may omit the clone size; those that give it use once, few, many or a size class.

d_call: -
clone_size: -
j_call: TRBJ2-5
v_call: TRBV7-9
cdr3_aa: CASSPLLAQVQETQYF
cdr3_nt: TGTGCCAGCAGCCCCCTCCTAGCGCAGGTTCAAGAGACCCAGTACTTC

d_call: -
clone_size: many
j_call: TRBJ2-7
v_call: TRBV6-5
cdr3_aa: CASSIGGPYEQYF
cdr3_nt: TGTGCCAGCAGTATCGGGGGACCCTACGAGCAGTACTTC

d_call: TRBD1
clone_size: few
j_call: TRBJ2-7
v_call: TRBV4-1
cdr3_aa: CASSQVGTGAPYEQYF
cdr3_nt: TGCGCCAGCAGCCAAGTTGGTACAGGGGCCCCCTACGAGCAGTACTTC

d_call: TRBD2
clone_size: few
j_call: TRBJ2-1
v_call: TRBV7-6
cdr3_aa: CASSPGLAGGLGEQFF
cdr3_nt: TGTGCCAGCAGCCCAGGACTAGCGGGGGGGCTAGGTGAGCAGTTCTTC

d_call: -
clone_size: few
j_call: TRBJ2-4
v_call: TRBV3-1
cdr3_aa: CASSHDSGEALAKNIQYF
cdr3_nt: TGTGCCAGCAGCCATGATAGCGGAGAAGCTCTAGCCAAAAACATTCAGTACTTC

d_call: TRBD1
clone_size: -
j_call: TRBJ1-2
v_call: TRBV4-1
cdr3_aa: CASSRHRGDYGYTF
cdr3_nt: TGCGCCAGCAGCCGACACAGGGGGGACTATGGCTACACCTTC

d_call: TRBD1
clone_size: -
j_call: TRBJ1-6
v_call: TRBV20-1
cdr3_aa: CSASRGSHNSPLHF
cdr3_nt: TGCAGTGCTAGCAGGGGGTCGCATAATTCACCCCTCCACTTT

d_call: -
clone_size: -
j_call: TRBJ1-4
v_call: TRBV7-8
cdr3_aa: CASSLTLRTVINEKLFF
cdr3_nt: TGTGCCAGCAGCTTAACCCTGAGGACAGTGATTAATGAAAAACTGTTTTTT

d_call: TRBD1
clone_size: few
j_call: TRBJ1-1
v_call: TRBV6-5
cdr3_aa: CASNPTGGNTEAFF
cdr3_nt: TGTGCCAGCAACCCGACAGGGGGGAACACTGAAGCTTTCTTT

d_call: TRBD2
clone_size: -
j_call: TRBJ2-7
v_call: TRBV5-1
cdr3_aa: CASRPGLAVFYSYEQYF
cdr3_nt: TGCGCCAGCAGGCCGGGACTAGCGGTCTTCTACTCCTACGAGCAGTACTTC